This passage covers 11 T cell receptor beta chains from one sample sequenced in a study of vaccination and CD4 T cells after COVID-19. The Oncomine TCR Beta short-read assay was applied to DNA of cultured CD4+ T cells. TCRdb re-derived calls from the PCR reads in MiXCR, one entry per CDR3 protein. This table has 20,000 or so distinct CDR3 sequences, nearly 50% appearing once. No antigen has been assigned to these receptors. The treatment denotes: approximately 9-day PBMC culture with coronavirus spike peptide pools or control peptides (ViraFEST assay). Sequenced input: CD4+ T cells from blood, cultured in vitro. These receptors were taken from a human donor who had recovered from COVID-19.

In this sample, this clonotype turned up a few times. The chain combines TRBV20-1 with TRBJ2-7; TRBD2 agrees at 9 bases. This CDR3 has 14 residues. The J segment lost 5 bases and the V segment lost 3 bases, leaving 8 bases of the junction unmatched. Germline CDR1 is DFQATT and CDR2 is SNEGSKA (reference sequence). The CDR3 here is CSARATSGRDEQYF. The CDR3 nucleotides read TGCAGTGCTAGGGCCACTAGCGGGCGCGACGAGCAGTACTTC.

This clonotype was seen more than once but under ten times. The chain combines TRBV20-1 with TRBJ2-5; possibly TRBD2 for D (6 bases). CDR3 length: 12 amino acids. Per germline, CDR1 DFQATT and CDR2 SNEGSKA (reference sequence). Trimming cost V 6 bases and J 4 bases, with 12 bases left between them. This CDR3 is CSAPRGSETQYF. The CDR3 bases are TGCAGTGCCCCCCGGGGGTCAGAGACCCAGTACTTC.

This clonotype turned up a few times. The chain is built from TRBV19 and TRBJ1-1; D possibly corresponds to TRBD1 (5 bases). Germline loops: CDR1 LNHDA, CDR2 SQIVND (reference sequence). The CDR3 spans 14 residues. V was cut by 5 bases and J by 1 base, with 11 bases left in between. The CDR3: CASSSGGSNTEAFF. In DNA, the CDR3 is TGTGCCAGTAGTTCGGGGGGTTCGAACACTGAAGCTTTCTTT.

This rearrangement joins TRBV11-3 to TRBJ2-3; D is uncertain. Trimming left V 1 base short and J 0 bases short, with 11 bases between. The length of the CDR3 is 16 residues. Germline V CDR1 and CDR2: SGHNT, YENEEA. CDR3 coding DNA: TGTGCCAGCAGCTTAGGTGGATTTACTAGCACAGATACGCAGTATTTT. It yields the protein CASSLGGFTSTDTQYF.

The V call is TRBV6-2 or TRBV6-3, the J call TRBJ2-3; TRBD2 aligns across 13 bases. The ends lost 3 bases at V and 6 bases at J; junction bases unmatched: 18. This CDR3 has 20 residues. Germline CDR1 is MNHEY and CDR2 is SVGEGT. CDR3 region: CASSYPGLAGPYTIRDTQYF. The CDR3 DNA sequence: TGTGCCAGCAGTTATCCGGGACTAGCGGGACCTTATACCATAAGGGATACGCAGTATTTT.

CDR3 amino acids: CASSFSTRSDEQYF. The CDR3 DNA sequence: TGTGCCAGCAGCTTCTCAACTAGGTCCGACGAGCAGTACTTC. The rearrangement uses TRBV7-9 and TRBJ2-7; a weak D match, TRBD2 (5 bases). The CDR3 loop spans 14 amino acids. Trimming cost V 3 bases and J 5 bases, with 14 bases left between them. Per germline, CDR1 SEHNR and CDR2 FQNEAQ (reference sequence).

The chain has TRBV20-1 and TRBJ2-1; D gene ambiguous. This CDR3 region has 16 residues. The germline gives CDR1 DFQATT, CDR2 SNEGSKA (reference sequence). Trimming removed 3 bases at V and 7 bases at J, with 22 bases between. The CDR3 nucleotides read TGCAGTGCTAGGCCCCCGAGCGCTAAAAACGGGAATGAGCAGTTCTTC. Its protein product is CSARPPSAKNGNEQFF.

V gene TRBV10-3 combines with J gene TRBJ2-7; possible D gene TRBD2, 6 bases. This CDR3 is built from 15 residues. Germline V gene sequence: CDR1 ENHRY, CDR2 SYGVKD. Trimming removed 8 bases from V and 5 bases from J, with 22 bases in between. CDR3 nucleotide sequence: TGTGCCATCTCGGCCCAGCGCGGGACGGAAAACGAGCAGTACTTC. Translated: CAISAQRGTENEQYF.

V and J are TRBV28 and TRBJ2-4; D might be TRBD2 (5 bases). The CDR3 totals 15 residues. CDR1 is MDHEN and CDR2 is SYDVKM in the germline V gene. V lost 4 bases and J 8 bases, leaving 18 bases between the germline ends. The CDR3: CASSSLGSGGYIQYF. CDR3 nucleotides: TGTGCCAGCAGTTCCCTCGGGTCCGGAGGATACATTCAGTACTTC.

Concerning this clonotype: The junction and the germline gene differ at one end; a read error may be behind it. The chain recombines TRBV11-3 with TRBJ2-5; D possibly corresponds to TRBD2 (5 bases). Germline values: CDR1 SGHNT, CDR2 YENEEA. The CDR3 loop spans 13 amino acids. The CDR3 region has the DNA TGTGCCAGCAGCCTAGAGGGTAGAGAGACCCAGTACTTC. Amino acids: CASSLEGRETQYF. The full variable domain, completed using reference TRBV11-3 and TRBJ2-5, is EAGVVQSPRYKIIEKKQPVAFWCNPISGHNTLYWYLQNLGQGPELLIRYENEEAVDDSQLPKDRFSAERLKGVDSTLKIQPAELGDSAVYLCASSLEGRETQYFGPGTRLLVL.

This clonotype was seen a few times. The V and J genes are TRBV20-1 and TRBJ2-3, with D hard to call. In germline, CDR1 is DFQATT, CDR2 SNEGSKA (reference sequence). Trimming took off 1 base at V and 3 bases at J, with 8 bases between the two ends. CDR3 size: 13 residues. The CDR3 nucleotides read TGCAGTGCTAGAGCGGTCCTTACAGATACGCAGTATTTT. It yields the protein CSARAVLTDTQYF.